The present T cell receptor (beta chain) was sequenced within a study of blood T cell repertoires in COVID-19. Study context: PBMCs, B-cell-depleted T cells, or T cells provided the cDNA or gDNA that made up the material.

Method: immunoSEQ multiplex PCR; TCRdb's copy keeps in-frame clones and lacks some. The data contain 250,000 to 400,000 clones, 87% of them seen just once; the ten biggest clones take up roughly 5.2%. V shed 1 base and J shed 6 bases, with 11 bases lying between them. The length of the CDR3 is 14 residues. Per the germline V gene, CDR1 is SGDLS and CDR2 is YYNGEE. The sequencing input was PBMCs or T cells enriched from blood (not recorded which). V and J are TRBV9 and TRBJ2-1; tentative D call: TRBD2 (7 bases). The clonotype was recovered from a woman aged 25 to 39 who had recovered from COVID-19. CDR3 nucleotides: TGTGCCAGCAGCGTACGGGGGGCGGTCAATGAGCAGTTCTTC. Translated: CASSVRGAVNEQFF.